These T cell receptor beta chains were read from a single sample in a study of technical replicates of blood from a handful of donors. The protocol was immunoSEQ multiplex PCR, while the TCRdb copy is restricted to in-frame clones and leaves out a portion. The sample comprises some 68,000 clones, 95% to 96% of which are singletons, and 0.2% to 0.25% rests with the top ten. Sequencing used T cells isolated from PBMCs. These receptors originate from a human donor in good health. CDR3s include the opening cysteine and the closing phenylalanine or tryptophan. A D gene is named only where the DNA matches it firmly. A row's size may be missing; if present it is once, few, many or a size class.

CDR3 protein: CASSPRDRTNTEAFF
CDR3 DNA: TGTGCCAGCTCACCCCGGGACAGAACGAACACTGAAGCTTTCTTT
clone size: .
V gene: TRBV18
J gene: TRBJ1-1
D gene: TRBD1

CDR3 protein: CASSQGSGGPAGQYF
CDR3 DNA: TGTGCCAGCAGCCAAGGGTCAGGGGGACCGGCCGGGCAGTACTTC
clone size: .
V gene: TRBV14
J gene: TRBJ2-7
D gene: TRBD1

CDR3 protein: CASSTRTDRNNEQFF
CDR3 DNA: TGTGCCAGCAGCACCAGAACGGACAGGAACAATGAGCAGTTCTTC
clone size: .
V gene: TRBV7-9
J gene: TRBJ2-1
D gene: TRBD1

CDR3 protein: CASSDPLGEAYEQYF
CDR3 DNA: TGTGCCAGCAGTGATCCCCTAGGGGAAGCCTACGAGCAGTACTTC
clone size: .
V gene: TRBV25-1
J gene: TRBJ2-7
D gene: .

CDR3 protein: CASSPVPGQGTQYF
CDR3 DNA: TGTGCCAGCTCACCCGTCCCGGGACAGGGAACGCAGTACTTC
clone size: .
V gene: TRBV18
J gene: TRBJ2-7
D gene: TRBD1

CDR3 protein: CASSLGLGYQPQHF
CDR3 DNA: TGTGCCAGCAGTTTGGGCTTGGGCTATCAGCCCCAGCATTTT
clone size: .
V gene: TRBV27
J gene: TRBJ1-5
D gene: .

CDR3 protein: CASSSPGQGGGDTQYF
CDR3 DNA: TGTGCCAGTAGTTCACCGGGACAGGGAGGCGGGGATACGCAGTATTTT
clone size: .
V gene: TRBV19
J gene: TRBJ2-3
D gene: TRBD1

CDR3 protein: CASSENPGYGYTF
CDR3 DNA: TGCGCCAGCAGTGAAAATCCAGGCTATGGCTACACCTTC
clone size: .
V gene: TRBV10-1
J gene: TRBJ1-2
D gene: .

CDR3 protein: CASGLGTTGRSFEVNTEAFF
CDR3 DNA: TGTGCTAGTGGTTTGGGGACGACAGGGCGCTCCTTTGAAGTGAACACTGAAGCTTTCTTT
clone size: .
V gene: TRBV12-5
J gene: TRBJ1-1
D gene: TRBD1

CDR3 protein: CASSPALRVPGYTEAFF
CDR3 DNA: TGTGCCAGCTCACCTGCTCTGAGGGTCCCGGGATACACTGAAGCTTTCTTT
clone size: .
V gene: TRBV18
J gene: TRBJ1-1
D gene: .

CDR3 protein: CRKGLAGPSSYEQYF
CDR3 DNA: TGCAGAAAGGGACTAGCGGGGCCCAGCTCCTACGAGCAGTACTTC
clone size: .
V gene: TRBV10-2
J gene: TRBJ2-7
D gene: TRBD2

CDR3 protein: CASSLIAGGDEQFF
CDR3 DNA: TGTGCCAGCAGCCTAATAGCGGGGGGGGATGAGCAGTTCTTC
clone size: .
V gene: TRBV5-4
J gene: TRBJ2-1
D gene: TRBD2

CDR3 protein: CASSLDFRAEAFF
CDR3 DNA: TGTGCCAGCAGCTTAGATTTCAGGGCCGAAGCTTTCTTT
clone size: once
V gene: TRBV11-2
J gene: TRBJ1-1
D gene: .

CDR3 protein: CASSLGLSIRGQGSGNEQFF
CDR3 DNA: TGTGCCAGCAGCTTGGGGCTGTCGATCAGGGGACAGGGGTCAGGCAATGAGCAGTTCTTC
clone size: .
V gene: TRBV5-4
J gene: TRBJ2-1
D gene: TRBD1

CDR3 protein: CASSNTESTDTQYF
CDR3 DNA: TGCGCCAGCAGTAACACGGAGAGCACAGATACGCAGTATTTT
clone size: .
V gene: TRBV4-1
J gene: TRBJ2-3
D gene: .

CDR3 protein: CASSLFGQGEQYF
CDR3 DNA: TGTGCCAGCAGTTTGTTCGGACAGGGGGAGCAGTACTTC
clone size: .
V gene: TRBV28
J gene: TRBJ2-7
D gene: TRBD1

CDR3 protein: CASSFRGLGSSPLHF
CDR3 DNA: TGTGCCAGCAGCTTCAGGGGTCTCGGTAGTTCACCCCTCCACTTT
clone size: .
V gene: TRBV11-2
J gene: TRBJ1-6
D gene: .

CDR3 protein: CASSLWRTGGGEAFF
CDR3 DNA: TGTGCCAGCAGCTTATGGAGGACAGGAGGGGGTGAAGCTTTCTTT
clone size: .
V gene: TRBV11-2
J gene: TRBJ1-1
D gene: TRBD1

CDR3 protein: CASGLGQGNYGYTF
CDR3 DNA: TGTGCTAGTGGTTTGGGACAGGGTAACTATGGCTACACCTTC
clone size: .
V gene: TRBV12-5
J gene: TRBJ1-2
D gene: TRBD1

CDR3 protein: CASGRDGNYGYTF
CDR3 DNA: TGTGCCAGTGGGAGGGACGGGAACTATGGCTACACCTTC
clone size: .
V gene: TRBV2
J gene: TRBJ1-2
D gene: .

CDR3 protein: CASSPREGSYEQYF
CDR3 DNA: TGTGCCAGCAGCCCCAGGGAGGGGTCCTACGAGCAGTACTTC
clone size: .
V gene: TRBV7-9
J gene: TRBJ2-7
D gene: TRBD2

CDR3 protein: CASIKIAGGRSYNEQFF
CDR3 DNA: TGTGCCAGCATCAAAATAGCGGGAGGGAGGTCCTACAATGAGCAGTTCTTC
clone size: .
V gene: TRBV27
J gene: TRBJ2-1
D gene: TRBD2

CDR3 protein: CASSLEPGGTLYNEQFF
CDR3 DNA: TGTGCCAGCAGCTTAGAGCCAGGCGGGACCTTGTACAATGAGCAGTTCTTC
clone size: .
V gene: TRBV7-9
J gene: TRBJ2-1
D gene: .

CDR3 protein: CASSADQGVTEAFF
CDR3 DNA: TGTGCCAGCAGCGCCGACCAGGGGGTTACTGAAGCTTTCTTT
clone size: once
V gene: TRBV11-3
J gene: TRBJ1-1
D gene: TRBD1

CDR3 protein: CASSAGLAQYF
CDR3 DNA: TGTGCCAGCAGCGCAGGGTTAGCGCAGTACTTC
clone size: .
V gene: TRBV9
J gene: TRBJ2-7
D gene: .

CDR3 protein: CASSLDVLQTGTEAFF
CDR3 DNA: TGTGCCAGCAGCTTAGACGTGTTACAAACGGGGACTGAAGCTTTCTTT
clone size: .
V gene: TRBV11-2
J gene: TRBJ1-1
D gene: .

CDR3 protein: CASSLVGLAGVLYNEQFF
CDR3 DNA: TGTGCCAGCAGCTTAGTGGGACTAGCGGGAGTTTTGTACAATGAGCAGTTCTTC
clone size: once
V gene: TRBV11-2
J gene: TRBJ2-1
D gene: TRBD2

CDR3 protein: CASSYGRGTASYEQYF
CDR3 DNA: TGTGCCAGCAGTTACGGTCGAGGGACAGCGTCCTACGAGCAGTACTTC
clone size: .
V gene: TRBV6-5
J gene: TRBJ2-7
D gene: TRBD1

CDR3 protein: CASSLVAELFF
CDR3 DNA: TGTGCCAGCAGCTTGGTAGCTGAGCTGTTTTTT
clone size: once
V gene: TRBV5-6
J gene: TRBJ2-2
D gene: .

CDR3 protein: CASSLGYPNEQFF
CDR3 DNA: TGTGCCAGCAGCTTGGGCTATCCGAATGAGCAGTTCTTC
clone size: .
V gene: TRBV5-6
J gene: TRBJ2-1
D gene: .

CDR3 protein: CASSLITSGGGTDTQYF
CDR3 DNA: TGTGCCAGCAGCTTAATTACTAGCGGGGGGGGCACAGATACGCAGTATTTT
clone size: .
V gene: TRBV7-9
J gene: TRBJ2-3
D gene: TRBD2

CDR3 protein: CATSREKRQGRDEQYF
CDR3 DNA: TGTGCCACCAGCAGAGAAAAGAGACAGGGGAGAGACGAGCAGTACTTC
clone size: .
V gene: TRBV15
J gene: TRBJ2-7
D gene: TRBD1

CDR3 protein: CASSGPGLEAYEQFF
CDR3 DNA: TGTGCCAGCAGTGGACCGGGACTAGAGGCCTATGAGCAGTTCTTC
clone size: .
V gene: TRBV4-2
J gene: TRBJ2-1
D gene: TRBD2

CDR3 protein: CAYRGDTFSYNEQFF
CDR3 DNA: TGTGCCTACCGGGGGGACACCTTCTCCTACAATGAGCAGTTCTTC
clone size: .
V gene: TRBV10-3
J gene: TRBJ2-1
D gene: .

CDR3 protein: CASSSRPDRHGELFF
CDR3 DNA: TGTGCCAGCAGCTCCCGACCGGATCGACACGGGGAGCTGTTTTTT
clone size: .
V gene: TRBV11-3
J gene: TRBJ2-2
D gene: .

CDR3 protein: CASSELGTGEINTEAFF
CDR3 DNA: TGTGCCAGCAGTGAATTAGGGACAGGGGAGATCAACACTGAAGCTTTCTTT
clone size: few
V gene: TRBV25-1
J gene: TRBJ1-1
D gene: TRBD1

CDR3 protein: CASSLRPQSETQYF
CDR3 DNA: TGTGCCAGCAGCTTAAGGCCACAATCCGAGACCCAGTACTTC
clone size: .
V gene: TRBV7-3
J gene: TRBJ2-5
D gene: .

CDR3 protein: CASSLERTLTSTDTQYF
CDR3 DNA: TGTGCCAGCAGCTTAGAGCGCACGCTAACTAGCACAGATACGCAGTATTTT
clone size: .
V gene: TRBV11-3
J gene: TRBJ2-3
D gene: .

CDR3 protein: CASSLQGANTIYF
CDR3 DNA: TGTGCCAGCAGCTTACAGGGGGCAAACACCATATATTTT
clone size: .
V gene: TRBV7-2
J gene: TRBJ1-3
D gene: TRBD1

CDR3 protein: CASSFCSVNQPQHF
CDR3 DNA: TGTGCCAGCAGTTTCTGTTCGGTGAATCAGCCCCAGCATTTT
clone size: .
V gene: TRBV27
J gene: TRBJ1-5
D gene: .

CDR3 protein: CAWSISGRASFNTGELFF
CDR3 DNA: TGTGCCTGGAGTATCAGCGGGAGGGCCTCGTTTAACACCGGGGAGCTGTTTTTT
clone size: .
V gene: TRBV30
J gene: TRBJ2-2
D gene: TRBD2

CDR3 protein: CAIKRDTDTQYF
CDR3 DNA: TGTGCCATCAAGCGGGACACAGATACGCAGTATTTT
clone size: .
V gene: TRBV10-3
J gene: TRBJ2-3
D gene: TRBD2

CDR3 protein: CASSYEPHGSGGVYPVPEAFF
CDR3 DNA: TGTGCCAGCAGTTATGAGCCTCATGGGTCAGGGGGCGTTTATCCGGTTCCTGAAGCTTTCTTT
clone size: .
V gene: TRBV28
J gene: TRBJ1-1
D gene: TRBD1

CDR3 protein: CASSYDRGRSYNEQFF
CDR3 DNA: TGTGCCAGCAGCTACGACAGGGGCCGATCCTACAATGAGCAGTTCTTC
clone size: .
V gene: TRBV11-2
J gene: TRBJ2-1
D gene: TRBD1

CDR3 protein: CASSLNGLAGSGNEQFF
CDR3 DNA: TGTGCCAGCAGCTTAAACGGGCTAGCGGGGTCCGGCAATGAGCAGTTCTTC
clone size: .
V gene: TRBV11-2
J gene: TRBJ2-1
D gene: TRBD2

CDR3 protein: CASSATSVQETQYF
CDR3 DNA: TGCGCCAGCAGCGCCACTAGCGTACAAGAGACCCAGTACTTC
clone size: .
V gene: TRBV5-1
J gene: TRBJ2-5
D gene: TRBD2

CDR3 protein: CASGRTGGEQYF
CDR3 DNA: TGCGCCAGCGGCCGGACAGGAGGCGAGCAGTACTTC
clone size: .
V gene: TRBV10-1
J gene: TRBJ2-7
D gene: TRBD1